The sequence of this T cell receptor (beta chain) was determined in a study of T-cell memory formation after mild COVID-19. Study at large: Largely donor-specific TCR clusters were found.

This CDR3 spans 14 amino acids. CDR1 SGDLS and CDR2 YYNGEE come from the germline V gene. Trimming removed 2 bases at V and 7 bases at J, with 13 bases between. A remark on this clonotype: What it recognizes is unknown.

MiXCR, run by TCRdb on the 5' RACE reads, gives a single entry per CDR3 protein. The repertoire holds 150,000 to 200,000 distinct CDR3 sequences, with less than 40% as singletons. Broader study findings: Pre-infection memory already had some responding clones, implying cross-reactive memory joined. The authors did not confirm SARS-CoV-2 specificity of second-wave clones peaking day 37. A balance of CD4 and CD8 characterized clones contracting day 15 to 85, whereas later expanders leaned CD4+.

The chain links TRBV9 to TRBJ2-1; D tentatively reads TRBD1 or TRBD2 (5 bases each). The receptor comes from an adult woman who had mild COVID-19 (a few samples of this study predate the infection). Cell type and time point are not known. The material sequenced was PBMCs or a T cell subset sorted from them (not recorded which). CDR3 region: CASSVGTVENEQFF. The CDR3 nucleotides read TGTGCCAGCAGCGTGGGGACGGTGGAGAATGAGCAGTTCTTC.